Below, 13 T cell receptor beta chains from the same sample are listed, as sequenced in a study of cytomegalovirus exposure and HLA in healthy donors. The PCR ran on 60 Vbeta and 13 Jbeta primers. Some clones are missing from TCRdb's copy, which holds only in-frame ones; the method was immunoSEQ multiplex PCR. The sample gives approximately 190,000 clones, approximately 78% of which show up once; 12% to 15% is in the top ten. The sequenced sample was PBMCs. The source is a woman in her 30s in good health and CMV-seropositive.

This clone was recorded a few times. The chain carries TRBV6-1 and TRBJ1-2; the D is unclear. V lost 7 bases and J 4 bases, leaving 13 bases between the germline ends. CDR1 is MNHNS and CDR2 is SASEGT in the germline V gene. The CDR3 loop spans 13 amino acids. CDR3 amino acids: CASTLEGGYGYTF. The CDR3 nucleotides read TGTGCCAGCACCTTAGAGGGTGGCTATGGCTACACCTTC.

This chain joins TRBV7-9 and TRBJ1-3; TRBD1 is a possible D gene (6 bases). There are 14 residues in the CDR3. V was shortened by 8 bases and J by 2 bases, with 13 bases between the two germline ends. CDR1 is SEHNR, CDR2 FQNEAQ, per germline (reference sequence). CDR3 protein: CASLGGMTGNTIYF. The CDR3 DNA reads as TGTGCCAGCTTAGGGGGAATGACTGGAAACACCATATATTTT.

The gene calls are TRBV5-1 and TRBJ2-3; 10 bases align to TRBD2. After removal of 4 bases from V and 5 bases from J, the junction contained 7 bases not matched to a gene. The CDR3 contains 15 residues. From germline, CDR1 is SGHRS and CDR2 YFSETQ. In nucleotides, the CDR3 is TGCGCCAGCAGCGGAGCGGGGGGGCGAGGAGATACGCAGTATTTT. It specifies CASSGAGGRGDTQYF. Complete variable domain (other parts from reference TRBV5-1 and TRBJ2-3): KAGVTQTPRYLIKTRGQQVTLSCSPISGHRSVSWYQQTPGQGLQFLFEYFSETQRNKGNFPGRFSGRQFSNSRSEMNVSTLELGDSALYLCASSGAGGRGDTQYFGPGTRLTVL.

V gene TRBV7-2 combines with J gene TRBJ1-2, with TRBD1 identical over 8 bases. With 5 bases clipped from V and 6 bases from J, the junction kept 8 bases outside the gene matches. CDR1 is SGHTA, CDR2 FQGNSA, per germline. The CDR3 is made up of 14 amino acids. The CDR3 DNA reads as TGTGCCAGCAGCGGACAGGGAGAGGGTGATGGCTACACCTTC. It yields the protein CASSGQGEGDGYTF.

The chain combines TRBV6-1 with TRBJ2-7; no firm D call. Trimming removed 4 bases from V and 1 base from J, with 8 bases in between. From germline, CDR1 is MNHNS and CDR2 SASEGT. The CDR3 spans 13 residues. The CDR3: CASSVVSSYEQYF. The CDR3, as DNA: TGTGCCAGCAGTGTTGTTAGTTCCTACGAGCAGTACTTC.

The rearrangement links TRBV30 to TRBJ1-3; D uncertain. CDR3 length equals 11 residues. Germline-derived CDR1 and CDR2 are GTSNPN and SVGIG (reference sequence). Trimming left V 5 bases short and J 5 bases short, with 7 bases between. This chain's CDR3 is CAWAVRNTIYF. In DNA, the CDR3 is TGTGCCTGGGCGGTCCGAAACACCATATATTTT.

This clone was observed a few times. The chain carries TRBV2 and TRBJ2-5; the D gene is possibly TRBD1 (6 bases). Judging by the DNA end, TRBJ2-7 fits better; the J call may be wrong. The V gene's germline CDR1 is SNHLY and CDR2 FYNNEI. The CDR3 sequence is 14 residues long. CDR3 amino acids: CASSVMGADYEQYF. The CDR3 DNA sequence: TGTGCCAGCAGTGTCATGGGGGCGGATTACGAGCAGTACTTC.

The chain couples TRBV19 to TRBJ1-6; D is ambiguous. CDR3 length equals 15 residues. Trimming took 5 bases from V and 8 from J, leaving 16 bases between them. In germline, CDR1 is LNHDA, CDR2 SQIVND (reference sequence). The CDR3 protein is CASSGLTVGDSPLHF. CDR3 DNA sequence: TGTGCCAGTAGTGGCCTTACAGTGGGCGATTCACCCCTCCACTTT.

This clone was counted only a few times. CDR3 loop: CASSESSTSGEQYF. The CDR3 coding sequence is TGCGCCAGCAGTGAGTCGAGCACTAGCGGCGAGCAGTACTTC. This chain links TRBV10-2 with TRBJ2-7; TRBD2 agrees at 8 bases. The CDR3 is 14 residues long. V lost 0 bases and J lost 6; bases outside the gene matches: 4. Germline CDR1 and CDR2: WSHSY and SAAADI.

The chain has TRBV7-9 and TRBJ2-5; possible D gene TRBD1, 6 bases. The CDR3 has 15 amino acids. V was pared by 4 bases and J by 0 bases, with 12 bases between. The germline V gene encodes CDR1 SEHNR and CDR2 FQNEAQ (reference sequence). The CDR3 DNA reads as TGTGCCAGCAGCTCAGGGGAGAAGTACCAAGAGACCCAGTACTTC. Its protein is CASSSGEKYQETQYF.

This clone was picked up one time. As DNA, the CDR3 is TGTGCCATCAGCCAGGGACAGGGAGGCGAAAAACTGTTTTTT. Protein sequence: CAISQGQGGEKLFF. V gene TRBV10-3 combines with J gene TRBJ1-4, with 9 bases aligning to TRBD1. Germline loops: CDR1 ENHRY, CDR2 SYGVKD. CDR3 length: 14 residues. V lost 6 bases, J lost 8 bases, and 7 bases stayed unmatched.

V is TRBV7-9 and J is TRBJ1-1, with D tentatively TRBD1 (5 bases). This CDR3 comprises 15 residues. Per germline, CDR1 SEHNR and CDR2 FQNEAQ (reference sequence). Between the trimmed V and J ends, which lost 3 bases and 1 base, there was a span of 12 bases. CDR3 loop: CASSLEWGSNTEAFF. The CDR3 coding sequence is TGTGCCAGCAGCTTGGAATGGGGCTCGAACACTGAAGCTTTCTTT.

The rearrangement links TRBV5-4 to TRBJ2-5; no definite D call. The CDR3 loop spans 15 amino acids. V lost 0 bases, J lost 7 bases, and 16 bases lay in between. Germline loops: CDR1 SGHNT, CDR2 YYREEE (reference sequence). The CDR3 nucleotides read TGTGCCAGCAGCTTGGCCGTGCCGAGCAAACGGACCCAGTACTTC. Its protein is CASSLAVPSKRTQYF.